This TCR beta chain was recorded in a study of T cells in Graves' hyperthyroidism and ophthalmopathy. For ophthalmopathy patients, the Clinical Activity Score was at least 3 and the NOSPECS grade at least 4; duration was under 3 months. The diagnoses drew upon clinical symptoms, serum thyroxine and TRAb, thyroid ultrasound and orbital computed tomography. From more than 9.5 ml of fresh peripheral blood, PBMCs were isolated. Ten or more counts support this clonotype. The antigen remains undetermined. V lost 5 bases and J lost 0, with 7 bases in between. Germline CDR1 reads KGHSH; CDR2 reads LQKENI. This CDR3 spans 14 amino acids. RNA transcripts gave rise to amplified TCR beta CDR3 regions. Primed by the HTBI set, a first-round RT-PCR was run on the TCR CDR3. TCRdb re-analysed the multiplex PCR reads in MiXCR, keeping a single row per CDR3 protein. The table includes some 570,000 distinct CDR3 sequences, roughly 15% detected once.

Broader study findings: Blood also held most thyroid clonotypes expanded beyond 0.001.

This receptor was identified in a woman under 30 with Graves' ophthalmopathy. The sample was blood. The chain combines TRBV18 with TRBJ1-4; D remains unclear. The DNA of the CDR3 is TGTGCCAGCTCAGGAACCGCAACTAATGAAAAACTGTTTTTT. Translating gives CASSGTATNEKLFF.